This TCR beta chain appears in the sequencing data of a study of human T cells and chemical hapten exposure. TCRdb processed the RACE reads anew with MiXCR; each CDR3 protein has one entry. The sample consists of more than 65,000 distinct CDR3 sequences, about 9.4% of them appearing once. Regarding time point: patch test 1, 2 weeks after DPC sensitization. Treatment in this sample: therapeutic diphenylcyclopropenone sensitization with weekly scalp DPC. This clonotype came up a few times. Germline CDR1 reads SEHNR; CDR2 reads FQNEAQ (reference sequence). Trimming shortened V by 8 bases and J by 3 bases, and 13 bases separated the two germline ends. The CDR3 consists of 13 residues.

This sequence joins TRBV7-9 and TRBJ1-1, with D possibly being TRBD1 (6 bases). The starting material was whole blood, obtained in connection with sensitization to the hapten diphenylcyclopropenone (DPC). This TCR derives from a woman aged 50 to 65 with alopecia areata. Some clones in this sample may be carry-over from other donors' samples. The CDR3 loop reads CASAYRADTEAFF. The CDR3 DNA reads as TGTGCCAGCGCATACAGGGCGGACACTGAAGCTTTCTTT.